This T cell receptor (beta chain) was observed in a study of radiotherapy plus CTLA-4 blockade in lung cancer. Overall study results and limits: Clones derived from tumor TCRs expanded in blood after radiotherapy plus ipilimumab. Early clonal dynamics of blood T cells, together with interferon-beta, were reported as the best response predictor.

Receiving focal radiation plus CTLA-4 blockade with ipilimumab were patients who had chemo-refractory metastatic non-small-cell lung cancer. Libraries were prepared by immunoSEQ multiplex PCR; TCRdb keeps only in-frame clonotypes and omits some of them. The data contain approximately 76,000 clones, 60% to 85% of them singletons. The germline V gene has CDR1 SEHNR and CDR2 FQNEAQ (reference sequence). This CDR3 spans 13 amino acids. Trimming shortened V by 2 bases and J by 5 bases, and 9 bases separated the two germline ends. To note about this clone: What it binds is unknown.

The source of this sequence is a human donor with non-small cell lung cancer who had a partial response to radiotherapy plus ipilimumab. Some clones in this sample may be carry-over from other donors' samples. This sequence joins TRBV7-9 and TRBJ1-2, with D hard to call. This material consisted of peripheral blood, taken from a patient treated with radiotherapy plus ipilimumab. CDR3 DNA: TGTGCCAGCAGCTTAATCGGGGTTTATGGCTACACCTTC. It yields the protein CASSLIGVYGYTF.